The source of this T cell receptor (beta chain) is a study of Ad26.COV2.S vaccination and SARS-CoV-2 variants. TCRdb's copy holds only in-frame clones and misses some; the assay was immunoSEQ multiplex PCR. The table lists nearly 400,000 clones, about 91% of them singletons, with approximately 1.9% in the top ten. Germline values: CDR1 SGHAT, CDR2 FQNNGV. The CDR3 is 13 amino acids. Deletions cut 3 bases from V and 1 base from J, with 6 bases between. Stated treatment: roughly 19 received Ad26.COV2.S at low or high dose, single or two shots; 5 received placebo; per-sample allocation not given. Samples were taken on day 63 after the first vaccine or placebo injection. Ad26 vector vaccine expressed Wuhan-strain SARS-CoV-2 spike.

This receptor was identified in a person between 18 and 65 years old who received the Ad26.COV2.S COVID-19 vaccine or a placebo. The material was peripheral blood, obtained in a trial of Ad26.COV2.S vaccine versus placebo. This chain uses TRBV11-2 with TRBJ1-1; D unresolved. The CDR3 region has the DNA TGTGCCAGCAGCTTCCTCCCGAACACTGAAGCTTTCTTT. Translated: CASSFLPNTEAFF.